This TCR beta chain was documented in a study of blood T cell repertoires in COVID-19. Assay used: immunoSEQ multiplex PCR; TCRdb lists only in-frame clones, some missing. The sample lists about 170,000 clones; 80% to 85% were seen once. The CDR3 has 17 amino acids. V was pared by 4 bases and J by 1 base, with 18 bases between. CDR1 and CDR2 (germline): LNHDA, SQIVND (reference sequence). Sequences were obtained from peripheral blood. This rearrangement joins TRBV19 to TRBJ2-3; D unclear. The TCR sequence derives from a human donor with acute or convalescent COVID-19. The donor label of this sample is uncertain. In DNA, the CDR3 is TGTGCCAGTAGTAGGTCGCTATCAATTGGTGGCACAGATACGCAGTATTTT. This encodes CASSRSLSIGGTDTQYF.